This T cell receptor beta chain emerged from a study of blood T cell repertoires in COVID-19 (dated by TCRdb to 2020 to 2022). Notes on the research overall: Samples covering the acute and convalescent phases of COVID-19 were provided by collaborators in the United States, Italy and Spain. A freely available public database, intended as a resource for researchers studying the immune response to SARS-CoV-2, is where the repertoires were released. Where available, HLA class I and class II types were taken from metadata supplied by the sample provider and were not determined by assay-based typing. A de-identified subject ID, COVID-19 status, age in years and sex were almost always included in the sample metadata. Samples were obtained from the ongoing ImmuneRACE study (first 160 participants) and from approximately 1,200 subjects provided by 6 global collaborators. The prospective study material was composed of cDNA or gDNA derived from T cells, B-cell-depleted T cells, or PBMCs. Deeply sampled blood TCRbeta repertoires from subjects exposed to, actively infected with, or recovered from COVID-19 were included in the dataset. General study outcomes and caveats: Clinical and demographic metadata were provided uncurated, with the amount varying by source and participant.

Concerning this clone: The specificity of this receptor is unknown. No per-base quality is available; no much larger clone lies one base away.

Participants in the prospective study were aged roughly 18 to 89 years, lived in 24 United States geographic areas, and enrolled through a virtual design. To assign participants to cohorts, the prospective study relied on clinical history that participants themselves reported in a screening survey and a study questionnaire. Recovered participants in ImmuneRACE Cohort 3 were defined by two consecutive negative NP/OP PCR tests, clearance by a healthcare professional, or resolution of symptoms. Mobile phlebotomists in the prospective study collected whole blood, serum and a nasopharyngeal or oropharyngeal swab from every participant. Participants in the prospective study had the option to provide additional blood draws and questionnaires over an approximately 2-month period. Before DNA extraction, blood samples from the prospective study were shipped at room temperature or frozen. TCRbeta CDR3 regions were amplified from genomic DNA by means of the immunoSEQ Assay, a bias-controlled multiplex PCR. Turning to the authors' computational methods: Nucleated cell counts per sample were estimated from amplification of reference gene primers within the assay. To quantify the absolute abundance of each unique TCRbeta CDR3 rearrangement, sequence reads were collapsed and filtered. For each sample, productive Simpson clonality was calculated as the square root of Simpson's diversity index over productive rearrangements. TCRdb limited this immuneACCESS table to in-frame rearrangements with V and J called. A share of clones is missing; checked studies link under half to unresolved V genes, and the rest is unexplained. V and J calls and clone size are as listed in that table; D and trimming were resolved from the DNA. This sample is represented by about 170,000 clones; roughly nine tenths of them were singletons. Around 6.5% of the sample lies in the top ten.

The CDR1 and CDR2 encoded by the germline V gene (reference sequence) are LNHDA and SQIVND. From the cysteine up to the phenylalanine, the CDR3 has a length of 13 residues. Of the read, only the CDR3 DNA is kept; its 39 bases are in frame from base 1. Trimming costs V 6 bases and J 3 bases, and their ends lie 12 bases apart. The receptor's source is a woman aged 50 to 60 who had recovered from COVID-19. Material for sequencing was PBMCs or T cells enriched from blood (not recorded which). In this chain, TRBV19 is recombined with TRBJ2-7; perhaps TRBD1 is the D gene, with 6 bases matching. The CDR3 reads as follows: CASSRGQNYEQYF. The bases read TGTGCCAGTAGCCGAGGACAGAACTACGAGCAGTACTTC.